The 7 T cell receptor beta chains below all came from one sample that was sequenced in a study of post-analysis software for immune sequencing data. Study-level points and caveats: When patients were compared with controls, roughly five TRBV segments were more frequent, TRBV5-6, TRBV5-1 and TRBV20-1 among them.

Every TCR beta cDNA library bore unique molecular identifiers. A single record per CDR3 protein comes from TCRdb applying MiXCR to the PCR reads. The sample lists roughly 400,000 distinct CDR3 sequences; over 30% were seen once. Their cognate antigens are unknown. The sample was blood. The receptors derive from a girl aged 2 to 9 with multiple sclerosis.

V usage is TRBV20-1 and J usage is TRBJ2-5; D is perhaps TRBD1 or TRBD2 (6 bases each). The CDR3 has 12 residues. Trimming stripped 5 bases from V and 5 bases from J, with 12 bases between. Germline CDR1 is DFQATT and CDR2 is SNEGSKA (reference sequence). CDR3 DNA sequence: TGCAGTGCTCCTAAGGGGGGTGAGACCCAGTACTTC. Translated: CSAPKGGETQYF.

V and J are TRBV5-1 and TRBJ1-2, with D possibly being TRBD1 (6 bases). The ends were cut back, 0 bases at V and 5 bases at J, with 11 bases in the middle. Germline-derived CDR1 and CDR2 are SGHRS and YFSETQ. The CDR3 has 14 residues. The CDR3 sequence: CASSLEGHQYGYTF. The DNA of the CDR3 is TGCGCCAGCAGCTTGGAGGGACACCAATATGGCTACACCTTC.

The rearrangement uses TRBV6-5 and TRBJ1-2, with unresolved D. The CDR3 totals 17 residues. Trimming took 4 bases from V and 4 from J, leaving 22 bases between them. Germline V gives CDR1 MNHEY, CDR2 SVGAGI. CDR3 DNA sequence: TGTGCCAGCAGTTCCCCCTCCTCGGGATCGCCCACCTATGGCTACACCTTC. Its translation is CASSSPSSGSPTYGYTF.

J is TRBJ2-1 and V is TRBV6-5; D tentatively reads TRBD1 or TRBD2 (5 bases each). The germline V and J ends were trimmed by 0 bases and 7 bases, with 16 bases remaining between them. The germline gives CDR1 MNHEY, CDR2 SVGAGI. This CDR3 is 16 amino acids long. The CDR3 loop reads CASSYSRAGGVNEQFF. CDR3 sequence (DNA): TGTGCCAGCAGTTACTCCAGGGCAGGAGGAGTTAATGAGCAGTTCTTC.

A few counts support this clonotype. The chain couples TRBV7-6 to TRBJ2-7; D may be TRBD1 or TRBD2 (5 bases each). Germline assignment: CDR1 SGHVS and CDR2 FNYEAQ. The CDR3 spans 14 residues. V was pared by 4 bases and J by 9 bases, with 19 bases between. The CDR3 sequence: CASSSIPGPRGQYF. CDR3 bases: TGTGCCAGCAGCTCGATCCCGGGACCGCGCGGGCAGTACTTC.

This chain uses TRBV20-1 with TRBJ2-5; D is uncertain. Germline values: CDR1 DFQATT, CDR2 SNEGSKA (reference sequence). The CDR3 extends over 13 amino acids. The germline V and J ends were trimmed by 7 bases and 1 base, with 13 bases remaining between them. CDR3 loop: CSVPQNPQETQYF. The CDR3 nucleotides are TGCAGTGTTCCACAGAACCCCCAAGAGACCCAGTACTTC.

The rearrangement links TRBV5-1 to TRBJ2-1, with 7 nucleotides matching TRBD1. The J segment lost 14 bases and the V segment lost 0 bases, leaving 8 bases of the junction unmatched. The CDR3 totals 13 residues. From germline, CDR1 is SGHRS and CDR2 YFSETQ. CDR3 sequence reads: CASSLVADRMKFF. CDR3 coding DNA: TGCGCCAGCAGCTTGGTTGCGGACAGGATGAAGTTCTTC.